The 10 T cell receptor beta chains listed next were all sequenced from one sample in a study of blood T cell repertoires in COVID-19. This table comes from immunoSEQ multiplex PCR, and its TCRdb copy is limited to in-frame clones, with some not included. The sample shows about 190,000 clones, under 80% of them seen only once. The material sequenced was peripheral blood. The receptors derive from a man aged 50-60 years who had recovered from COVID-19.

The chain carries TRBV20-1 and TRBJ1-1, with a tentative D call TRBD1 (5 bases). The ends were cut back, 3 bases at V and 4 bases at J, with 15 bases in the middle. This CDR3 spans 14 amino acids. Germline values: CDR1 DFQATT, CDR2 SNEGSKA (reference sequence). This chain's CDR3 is CSASTLSGATEAFF. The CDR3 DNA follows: TGCAGTGCTAGTACGCTTTCTGGGGCCACTGAAGCTTTCTTT.

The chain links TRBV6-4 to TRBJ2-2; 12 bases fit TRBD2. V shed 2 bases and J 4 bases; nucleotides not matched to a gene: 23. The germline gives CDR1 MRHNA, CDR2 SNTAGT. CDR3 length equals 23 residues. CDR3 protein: CASSDNPRKPVTSGRFPTGELFF. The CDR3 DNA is TGTGCCAGCAGTGACAATCCAAGAAAGCCCGTGACTAGCGGGAGATTCCCCACCGGGGAGCTGTTTTTT.

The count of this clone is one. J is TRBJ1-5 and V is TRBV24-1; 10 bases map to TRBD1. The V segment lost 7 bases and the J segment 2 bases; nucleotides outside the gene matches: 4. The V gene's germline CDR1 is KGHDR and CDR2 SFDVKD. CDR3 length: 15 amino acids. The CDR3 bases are TGTGCCACCAGCCAGGGGACAGGGGGCAATCAGCCCCAGCATTTT. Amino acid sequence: CATSQGTGGNQPQHF.

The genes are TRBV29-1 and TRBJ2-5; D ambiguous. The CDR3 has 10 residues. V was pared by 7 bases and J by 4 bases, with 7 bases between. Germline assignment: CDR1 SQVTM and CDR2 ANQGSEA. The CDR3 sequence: CSAGLETQYF. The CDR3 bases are TGCAGCGCCGGGTTAGAGACCCAGTACTTC.

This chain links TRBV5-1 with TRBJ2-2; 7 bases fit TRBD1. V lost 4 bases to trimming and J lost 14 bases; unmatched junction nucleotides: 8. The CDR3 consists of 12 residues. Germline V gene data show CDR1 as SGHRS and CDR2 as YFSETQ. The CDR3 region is CASSQEQGKLFF. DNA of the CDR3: TGCGCCAGCAGCCAAGAACAGGGGAAACTGTTTTTT.

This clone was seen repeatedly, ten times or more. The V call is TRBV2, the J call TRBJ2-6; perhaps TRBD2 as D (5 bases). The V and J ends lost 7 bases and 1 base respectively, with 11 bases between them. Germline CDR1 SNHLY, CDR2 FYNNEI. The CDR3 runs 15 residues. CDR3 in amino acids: CASNAGWSGANVLTF. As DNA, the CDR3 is TGTGCCAGCAACGCGGGTTGGTCTGGGGCCAACGTCCTGACTTTC. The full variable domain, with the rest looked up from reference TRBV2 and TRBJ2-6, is EPEVTQTPSHQVTQMGQEVILRCVPISNHLYFYWYRQILGQKVEFLVSFYNNEISEKSEIFDDQFSVERPDGSNFTLKIRSTKLEDSAMYFCASNAGWSGANVLTFGAGSRLTVL.

CDR3 sequence (DNA): TGTGCCAGTACCAGGGGACAGGGGTTTCATGAGCAGTTCTTC. This encodes CASTRGQGFHEQFF. The chain combines TRBV19 with TRBJ2-1; 10 bases map to TRBD1. The CDR3 covers 14 residues. V lost 7 bases and J lost 8; bases outside the gene matches: 8. Germline-derived CDR1 and CDR2 are LNHDA and SQIVND (reference sequence).

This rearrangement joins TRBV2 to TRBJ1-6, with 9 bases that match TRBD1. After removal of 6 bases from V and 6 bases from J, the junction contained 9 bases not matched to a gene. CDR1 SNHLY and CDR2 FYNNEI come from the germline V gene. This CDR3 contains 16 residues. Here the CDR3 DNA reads TGTGCCAGCAGCCTGAATGGGGGACAGGGTAATTCACCCCTCCACTTT. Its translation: CASSLNGGQGNSPLHF.

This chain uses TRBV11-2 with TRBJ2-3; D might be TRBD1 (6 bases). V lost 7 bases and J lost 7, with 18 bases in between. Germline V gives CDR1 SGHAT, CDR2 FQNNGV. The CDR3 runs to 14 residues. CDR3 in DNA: TGTGCCAGCACCCGTCTTGTGGGGGCAAATACGCAGTATTTT. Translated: CASTRLVGANTQYF.

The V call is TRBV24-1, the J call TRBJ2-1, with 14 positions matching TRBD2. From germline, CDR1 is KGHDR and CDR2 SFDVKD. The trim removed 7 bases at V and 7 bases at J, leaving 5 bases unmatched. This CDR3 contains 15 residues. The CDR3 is CATSRGLAGENEQFF. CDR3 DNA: TGTGCCACCAGCAGGGGACTAGCGGGAGAAAATGAGCAGTTCTTC.